This entry describes one TCR beta chain. Its matching antigen is unknown. Flow cytometry had shown expanded CD8+CD57+ cells in the patients chosen for sequencing. In all patients, the disease was severe acquired aplastic anemia. This entry belongs to a study of CD8+CD57+ T cells in acquired aplastic anemia. Study summary: Recorded DNA amounts for sorted CD4+ and CD8+ cells had an average of approximately 3.2 ug. Study-level results: CD8+ Simpson's diversity did not differ significantly between patients and controls. Found in both controls and patients were some 31 CD8+ CDR3 sequences.

V was pared by 6 bases and J by 5 bases, with 4 bases of the junction left unmatched. Germline lookup yields CDR1 SQVTM and CDR2 ANQGSEA. This CDR3 has 13 amino acids. Investigators profiled TCR beta VDJ and CDR3 from genomic DNA template. Using its own MiXCR run on the reads, TCRdb lists one record per CDR3 protein. The repertoire holds 200,000 to 300,000 distinct CDR3 sequences, with around 46% as singletons. Input material: sorted CD4+, CD8+, or CD8+CD57+ T cells (not recorded which) from PBMCs. The TCR was taken from a human donor with aplastic anemia. The rearrangement uses TRBV29-1 and TRBJ1-5, with 10 bases aligning to TRBD1. The CDR3 reads CSVTGTGDQPQHF. CDR3 nucleotides: TGCAGCGTAACCGGGACAGGGGATCAGCCCCAGCATTTT.